These 25 T cell receptor beta chains originate from one sample sequenced in a study of cytomegalovirus exposure and HLA in healthy donors. Primers for the PCR totalled 60 Vbeta and 13 Jbeta. The method was immunoSEQ multiplex PCR; TCRdb's version includes in-frame clones alone and lacks a portion of them. In the table there are 150,000 to 200,000 clones, more than 65% of which are singletons. The sequenced sample consisted of PBMCs. Receptors were obtained from a woman in her thirties in good health and CMV-seronegative.

V gene TRBV29-1 combines with J gene TRBJ1-4; D might be TRBD1 (5 bases). Germline values: CDR1 SQVTM, CDR2 ANQGSEA. V dropped 4 bases and J dropped 7 bases, with 16 bases sitting between them. CDR3 size: 14 residues. CDR3 protein: CSVVIGGGGEKLFF. CDR3 bases: TGCAGCGTTGTCATTGGGGGAGGCGGTGAAAAACTGTTTTTT.

The chain couples TRBV27 to TRBJ2-7; the D is unclear. From germline, CDR1 is MNHEY and CDR2 SMNVEV (reference sequence). With 5 bases removed from V and 1 base from J, the gap between germline ends came to 12 bases. The CDR3 covers 14 residues. For the CDR3, the DNA is TGTGCCAGCAGTCCCTCAACAGTTTCCTACGAGCAGTACTTC. Protein product: CASSPSTVSYEQYF.

V is TRBV5-4 and J is TRBJ2-3; 8 positions match TRBD1. Germline V gene data show CDR1 as SGHNT and CDR2 as YYREEE (reference sequence). This CDR3 has 16 amino acids. V was clipped by 2 bases and J by 1 base; unmatched bases: 6. Here the CDR3 DNA reads TGTGCCAGCAGCTTTTCGCCGGACAGGGGCACAGATACGCAGTATTTT. Amino acids: CASSFSPDRGTDTQYF.

The chain couples TRBV6-6 to TRBJ1-2, with TRBD1 identical over 8 bases. J lost 8 bases, V lost 7 bases, and 15 bases had no gene match. Germline assignment: CDR1 MNHNY and CDR2 SVGAGI (reference sequence). CDR3 size: 15 residues. CDR3 amino acids: CASTLQPQGASGYTF. CDR3 nucleotide sequence: TGTGCCAGCACCCTACAGCCCCAGGGGGCGAGCGGCTACACCTTC.

This chain joins TRBV7-2 and TRBJ2-5, with D unclear. CDR1 is SGHTA and CDR2 is FQGNSA in the germline V gene. The CDR3 covers 15 residues. Trimming removed 1 base from V and 5 bases from J, with 14 bases in between. The CDR3 DNA sequence: TGTGCCAGCAGCTTAGGCAGGATCTCGGCCGAGACCCAGTACTTC. It translates to CASSLGRISAETQYF.

The chain carries TRBV4-1 and TRBJ2-5, with 8 bases identical to TRBD2. After removal of 0 bases from V and 11 bases from J, the junction contained 8 bases not matched to a gene. This CDR3 comprises 14 residues. In germline, CDR1 is MGHRA, CDR2 YSYEKL. The CDR3 protein is CASSQEQIGREQYF. The CDR3 nucleotides read TGCGCCAGCAGCCAAGAACAGATCGGGAGGGAGCAGTACTTC.

The chain couples TRBV6-6 to TRBJ2-1, with D possibly being TRBD2 (6 bases). Trimming removed 5 bases at V and 1 base at J, with 12 bases between. The germline CDR1 and CDR2 sequences are MNHNY and SVGAGI (reference sequence). The CDR3 is made up of 15 amino acids. CDR3 sequence (DNA): TGTGCCAGCAGTCAAGACGGGACTTCCTACAATGAGCAGTTCTTC. Translated: CASSQDGTSYNEQFF.

This clone appeared a few times. The genes are TRBV5-1 and TRBJ2-7, with TRBD2 identical over 12 bases. Germline CDR1 and CDR2: SGHRS and YFSETQ. V was clipped by 3 bases and J by 7 bases; unmatched bases: 5. The CDR3 totals 14 residues. Here the CDR3 DNA reads TGCGCCAGCAGCTGGACTAGCGGGACGGGAGAGCAGTACTTC. As protein: CASSWTSGTGEQYF.

J is TRBJ1-2 and V is TRBV7-2; TRBD1 matches at 7 bases. The V gene's germline CDR1 is SGHTA and CDR2 FQGNSA. Unmatched junction bases numbered 13, after V lost 8 bases and J lost 7 bases. This CDR3 spans 14 amino acids. This chain's CDR3 is CASHIGQAMSGYTF. The CDR3 region has the DNA TGTGCCAGCCACATTGGACAGGCCATGAGTGGCTACACCTTC.

The chain carries TRBV28 and TRBJ2-7, with D perhaps matching TRBD1 (6 bases). V dropped 6 bases and J dropped 0 bases, with 18 bases sitting between them. In germline, CDR1 is MDHEN, CDR2 SYDVKM. The CDR3 has 16 amino acids. CDR3 protein: CASSRRTVPLSYEQYF. CDR3 nucleotide sequence: TGTGCCAGCAGCCGCAGGACAGTTCCACTCTCCTACGAGCAGTACTTC.

This sequence joins TRBV15 and TRBJ1-4; 7 nucleotides match TRBD1. This CDR3 is built from 15 residues. From germline, CDR1 is LNHNV and CDR2 YYDKDF (reference sequence). Trimming took 1 base from V and 8 from J; bases not matched to a gene: 7. The CDR3 loop is CATSRGQGDLEKLFF. In nucleotides, the CDR3 is TGTGCCACCAGCAGAGGTCAGGGGGACTTAGAAAAACTGTTTTTT.

This clone was detected a few times. The DNA for the CDR3 is TGCGCCAGCAGCTTGGCAACGGGGGGCAGTGTGAACACTGAAGCTTTCTTT. Encoded protein: CASSLATGGSVNTEAFF. The chain combines TRBV5-1 with TRBJ1-1; D is possibly TRBD1 (6 bases). This CDR3 has 17 amino acids. Trimming shortened V by 0 bases and J by 0 bases, and 15 bases separated the two germline ends. Germline loops: CDR1 SGHRS, CDR2 YFSETQ.

The rearrangement uses TRBV19 and TRBJ1-1; no clear D. V was shortened by 3 bases and J by 5 bases, with 10 bases between the two germline ends. The CDR3 contains 13 residues. Germline loops: CDR1 LNHDA, CDR2 SQIVND (reference sequence). The DNA for the CDR3 is TGTGCCAGTAGTATTGTACAGCAGACTGAAGCTTTCTTT. Amino acids: CASSIVQQTEAFF.

The rearrangement links TRBV11-2 to TRBJ2-5, with D maybe TRBD1 (6 bases). V lost 5 bases, J lost 9 bases, and 13 bases lay in between. This CDR3 region has 12 residues. CDR1 and CDR2 (germline): SGHAT, FQNNGV. The CDR3 sequence is CASSPGPGAQYF. The CDR3 DNA sequence: TGTGCCAGCAGCCCGGGACCAGGGGCCCAGTACTTC.

In this sample, this clone turned up a few times. This sequence joins TRBV28 and TRBJ1-1, with D uncertain. The germline CDR1 and CDR2 sequences are MDHEN and SYDVKM. This CDR3 is 16 amino acids long. The ends were cut back, 2 bases at V and 1 base at J, with 14 bases in the middle. The CDR3 bases are TGTGCCAGCAGTTTACCCCCGTGGCACCCGAACACTGAAGCTTTCTTT. This encodes CASSLPPWHPNTEAFF.

V gene TRBV10-2 combines with J gene TRBJ1-2; no reliable D call. Germline CDR1 is WSHSY and CDR2 is SAAADI. CDR3 length: 12 amino acids. Trimming shortened V by 5 bases and J by 5 bases, and 9 bases separated the two germline ends. The CDR3 reads CASSQRGYGYTF. CDR3 in DNA: TGCGCCAGCAGTCAGCGAGGTTATGGCTACACCTTC.

This sequence joins TRBV2 and TRBJ1-4; D is perhaps TRBD1 (6 bases). The germline V gene encodes CDR1 SNHLY and CDR2 FYNNEI. V shed 4 bases and J shed 8 bases, with 20 bases lying between them. The CDR3 length is 16 residues. CDR3 nucleotides: TGTGCCAGCAGTGGAGTTTCTACAGGGTTGGGGGAAAAACTGTTTTTT. Translation: CASSGVSTGLGEKLFF.

This chain joins TRBV6-6 and TRBJ1-4, with unresolved D. CDR1 is MNHNY and CDR2 is SVGAGI in the germline V gene (reference sequence). The CDR3 is 16 amino acids. The germline V and J ends were trimmed by 8 bases and 2 bases, with 18 bases remaining between them. CDR3 nucleotide sequence: TGTGCCAGCTTTTACAGCGGCTCGGCTACTAATGAAAAACTGTTTTTT. Translation gives CASFYSGSATNEKLFF.

This chain uses TRBV5-4 with TRBJ1-1; tentatively, D is TRBD1 (5 bases). Trimming shortened V by 0 bases and J by 0 bases, and 12 bases separated the two germline ends. There are 16 residues in the CDR3. The germline V gene encodes CDR1 SGHNT and CDR2 YYREEE (reference sequence). The CDR3 sequence: CASSLGTGTMNTEAFF. DNA of the CDR3: TGTGCCAGCAGCTTGGGCACAGGAACCATGAACACTGAAGCTTTCTTT.

This clone appeared once. The rearrangement joins TRBV9 to TRBJ2-7, with TRBD2 matching 9 bases. The V gene's germline CDR1 is SGDLS and CDR2 YYNGEE. J gave up 2 bases and V 3 bases, and 3 bases lay outside the gene matches. This CDR3 contains 14 residues. CDR3 protein: CASSAAGGPYEQYF. CDR3 DNA sequence: TGTGCCAGCAGCGCAGCGGGGGGCCCCTACGAGCAGTACTTC. Together with reference TRBV9 and TRBJ2-7, the CDR3 gives the full variable domain: DSGVTQTPKHLITATGQRVTLRCSPRSGDLSVYWYQQSLDQGLQFLIQYYNGEERAKGNILERFSAQQFPDLHSELNLSSLELGDSALYFCASSAAGGPYEQYFGPGTRLTVT.

The V and J genes are TRBV7-8 and TRBJ2-7; D is perhaps TRBD1 (5 bases). This CDR3 has 16 residues. V lost 0 bases and J lost 6, with 18 bases in between. Germline V lookup: CDR1 SGHVS, CDR2 FQNEAQ. CDR3 sequence (DNA): TGTGCCAGCAGCTTAGCCCCTGGGGCTACCTCCGCCGAGCAGTACTTC. It is translated as CASSLAPGATSAEQYF.

The CDR3, as DNA: TGCGCCAGCAGCTTGGGGGGGCCAGGGGAGACCCAGTACTTC. Protein product: CASSLGGPGETQYF. The rearrangement joins TRBV5-1 to TRBJ2-5, with D perhaps matching TRBD1 (6 bases). There are 14 residues in the CDR3. V was clipped by 0 bases and J by 5 bases, with 11 bases between them. Germline V lookup: CDR1 SGHRS, CDR2 YFSETQ.

The chain couples TRBV19 to TRBJ2-7; a weak D match, TRBD1 (5 bases). The CDR3 runs 14 residues. Looked up from germline, CDR1 is LNHDA and CDR2 is SQIVND (reference sequence). V lost 6 bases and J 2 bases, leaving 14 bases between the germline ends. In nucleotides, the CDR3 is TGTGCCAGTAGCTTCGGGCAGGGAACCTACGAGCAGTACTTC. Translating it yields CASSFGQGTYEQYF. Full variable domain (remainder filled in from reference TRBV19 and TRBJ2-7): DGGITQSPKYLFRKEGQNVTLSCEQNLNHDAMYWYRQDPGQGLRLIYYSQIVNDFQKGDIAEGYSVSREKKESFPLTVTSAQKNPTAFYLCASSFGQGTYEQYFGPGTRLTVT.

The V gene is TRBV5-6, the J gene TRBJ2-5; TRBD2 might be the D (5 bases). This CDR3 comprises 14 residues. The V end was cut by 8 bases, the J end by 2 bases, with 16 bases between. The germline V gene encodes CDR1 SGHDT and CDR2 YYEEEE. Here the CDR3 reads CASTSGRYQETQYF. The DNA of the CDR3 is TGTGCCAGTACGAGCGGACGATATCAAGAGACCCAGTACTTC.

The chain couples TRBV2 to TRBJ2-7; 9 bases match TRBD2. Germline V lookup: CDR1 SNHLY, CDR2 FYNNEI. This CDR3 comprises 17 residues. After removal of 8 bases from V and 1 base from J, the junction contained 15 bases not matched to a gene. In DNA, the CDR3 is TGTGCCAGCCTGCCCAGTCCCATAGCGGGGGTTTCCTACGAGCAGTACTTC. As protein: CASLPSPIAGVSYEQYF. The whole variable domain, remainder taken from reference TRBV2 and TRBJ2-7, is EPEVTQTPSHQVTQMGQEVILRCVPISNHLYFYWYRQILGQKVEFLVSFYNNEISEKSEIFDDQFSVERPDGSNFTLKIRSTKLEDSAMYFCASLPSPIAGVSYEQYFGPGTRLTVT.